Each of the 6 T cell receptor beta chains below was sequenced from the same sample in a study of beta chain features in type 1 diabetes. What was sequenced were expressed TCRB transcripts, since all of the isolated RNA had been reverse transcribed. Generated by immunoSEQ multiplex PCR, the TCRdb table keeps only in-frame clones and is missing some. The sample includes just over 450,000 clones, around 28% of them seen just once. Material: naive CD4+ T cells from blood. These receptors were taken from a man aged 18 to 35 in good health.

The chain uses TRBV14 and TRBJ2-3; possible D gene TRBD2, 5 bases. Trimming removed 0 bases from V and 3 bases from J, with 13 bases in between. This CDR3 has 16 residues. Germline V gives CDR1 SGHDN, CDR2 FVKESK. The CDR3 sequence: CASSQDPWRRTDTQYF. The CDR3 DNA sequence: TGTGCCAGCAGCCAAGATCCCTGGCGGAGGACAGATACGCAGTATTTT. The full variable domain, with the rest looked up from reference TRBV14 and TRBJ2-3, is EAGVTQFPSHSVIEKGQTVTLRCDPISGHDNLYWYRRVMGKEIKFLLHFVKESKQDESGMPNNRFLAERTGGTYSTLKVQPAELEDSGVYFCASSQDPWRRTDTQYFGPGTRLTVL.

The CDR3 DNA reads TGCGCCAGCAGCTTGGCTGGACTACGACGCACAGATACGCAGTATTTT. This translates into CASSLAGLRRTDTQYF. This sequence joins TRBV5-1 and TRBJ2-3; a possible D gene is TRBD2 (6 bases). CDR1 SGHRS and CDR2 YFSETQ come from the germline V gene. CDR3 length: 16 residues. Between the trimmed V and J ends, which lost 0 bases and 1 base, there was a span of 12 bases.

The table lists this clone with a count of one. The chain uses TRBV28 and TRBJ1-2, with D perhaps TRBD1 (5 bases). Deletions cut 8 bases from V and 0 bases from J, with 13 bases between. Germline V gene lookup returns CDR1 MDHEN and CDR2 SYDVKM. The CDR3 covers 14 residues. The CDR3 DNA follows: TGTGCCAGCGGGCAGGGAGATGCTAACTATGGCTACACCTTC. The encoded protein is CASGQGDANYGYTF.

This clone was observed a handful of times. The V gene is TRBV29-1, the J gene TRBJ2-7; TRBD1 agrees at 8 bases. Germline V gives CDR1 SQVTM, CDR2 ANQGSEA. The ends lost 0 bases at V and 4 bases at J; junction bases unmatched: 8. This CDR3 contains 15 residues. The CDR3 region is CSVEDRGRGPYEQYF. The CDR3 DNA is TGCAGCGTTGAAGATCGGGGCAGGGGGCCGTACGAGCAGTACTTC.

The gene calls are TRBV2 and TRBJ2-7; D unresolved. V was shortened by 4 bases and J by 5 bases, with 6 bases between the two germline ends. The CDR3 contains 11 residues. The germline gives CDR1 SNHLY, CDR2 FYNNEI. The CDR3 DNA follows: TGTGCCAGCAGTGGGTATGACGAGCAGTACTTC. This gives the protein CASSGYDEQYF.

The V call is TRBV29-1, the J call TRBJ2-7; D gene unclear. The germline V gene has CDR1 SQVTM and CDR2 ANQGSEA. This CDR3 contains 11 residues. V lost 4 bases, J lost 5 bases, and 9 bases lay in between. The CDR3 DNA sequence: TGCAGCGTTGTATCGGGCCACGAGCAGTACTTC. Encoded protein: CSVVSGHEQYF.